This entry concerns a single TCR beta chain. Its cognate antigen has yet to be identified. No base quality values were provided; no much bigger clone lies one nucleotide off. CD8 naive samples were obtained by positive selection for CCR7 among CD45RO-negative cells, yielding a CD45RA+CCR7+ population from which TemRA cells were excluded. The donors were healthy, HIV-negative adults with no recently reported acute infections or vaccinations. Every donor was a Caucasian adult residing in Nashville, Tennessee, USA. Blood was collected by leukapheresis, and PBMCs were isolated by Ficoll-Histopaque density gradient centrifugation and then cryopreserved in liquid nitrogen vapor phase. Analytical flow cytometry was used to check the purity and quantity of every magnetically sorted T cell population. From each sorted fraction, genomic DNA was isolated and quantified by UV absorbance on a Nanodrop 2000c. This entry belongs to a study of shared clonotypes between healthy human individuals (TCRdb year 2020). Study-wide context: The cohort comprised a couple of women and a few men aged 18 to 49 years. For each donor, CD4 naive and CD4 memory were each run on three plates, CD8 naive on two plates, and CD8 memory on one plate. Different laboratories and diverse techniques were used to prepare libraries and sequence TCR repertoires, to increase sequencing depth and limit assay-specific biases. Between about 0.85 and 9.5 billion PBMCs per donor were obtained by leukapheresis. To estimate repertoire size and how much clonotypes are shared between individuals, the study performed deep sequencing of blood TCR repertoires from roughly five healthy adults.

The research as a whole found: The small number of donors limited the genetic and exposure-history diversity represented. Pairwise subsampling led to the expectation that sequencing depth would affect the degree of clonotype sharing among donors. Sampling was restricted to blood, and TCR repertoires in tissue are likely to differ from TCR repertoires in blood. Roughly 5% of naive CD4, 3.5% of naive CD8, 2.3% of memory CD4, and approximately 0.39% of memory CD8 clonotypes were shared across several donors. Estimated clonotype richness was generally larger for naive than for memory subsets. Higher generation probabilities were observed for clonotypes shared by all four sorted-subset donors than for non-shared clonotypes. Incomplete sequencing was indicated by rarefaction of sorted-subset datasets, despite the large sequencing depth.

Counted from cysteine to phenylalanine, this CDR3 has 13 amino acids. Only CDR3 DNA remains: 39 bases, in frame from the first base. CDR1 is given as ENHRY and CDR2 as SYGVKD, both from the germline V gene. V is pared back by 8 bases and J by 4 bases, with 14 bases lying between the germline termini. Using the deep immunoSEQ assay, multiplex PCR amplified TCR CDR3 regions from genomic DNA. Extracted genomic DNA from each cell subset was distributed evenly across all wells of several immunoSEQ 96-well plates, and each plate was treated as a replicate. For sorted subsets, about 220 ng of genomic DNA, equivalent to 25,000 to 30,000 T cell genomes, went into each replicate PCR. Purified libraries were measured with a Qubit 3.0 fluorometer, size-checked on a Bioanalyzer 2100, and measured again with the KAPA Library Quantification kit. Each immunoSEQ 96-well plate was sequenced on its own single-read 150-cycle Illumina NextSeq 550 flow cell. The original methods were these. Because the immunoSEQ output held only junctional sequences and lacked quality scores, the filtering could not match the filtering applied to full-length reads. To assign V/J genes and CDR3, sequences were annotated against IMGT germline references using PyIR, a Python wrapper for IgBLAST v1.9. Reads with weak V/J assignments (E-value above 1e-6), missing CDR3, stop codons, out-of-frame junctions, or ambiguous translated residues were removed. V3J clonotypes were defined by identical inferred V gene, J gene, and CDR3 amino acid sequence. Percentage overlap between repertoires was calculated by dividing the number of shared unique clonotypes by the size of the smaller repertoire. Richness of each repertoire was evaluated using RTK rarefaction, the Chao1 estimator, and Recon v2.1 estimates of unobserved clonotypes. Generation probabilities for all TCRbeta clonotypes obtained by the gDNA method from four donors were computed using OLGA. Here the immuneACCESS table is served through TCRdb, limited to in-frame sequences with V and J called. Missing clones are a known gap in these copies; in checked studies unresolved V genes cover under half, and the rest lacks a known reason. V and J calls and clone size follow that table, whereas D and trimming were derived from the DNA. This sample has over 2,000,000 clones in its table, and around 93% of those were observed once. Of the sample, less than 2% is held by the ten largest clones.

Recombination joined TRBV10-3 with TRBJ1-1, with the D gene too uncertain to name. The material sequenced was naive CD8+ T cells from PBMCs. The sample's cell subset or site, from its label and the paper: CD45RA+CCR7+. This clonotype was obtained from a man aged 18 to 29 in good health. Some clones in this sample may be carry-over from other donors' samples. The CDR3 region: CAIRKEGSTEAFF. The sequenced DNA is TGTGCCATCCGAAAGGAGGGCTCCACTGAAGCTTTCTTT.